A selection of T cell receptor beta chains follows, all from one sample in a study of shared clonotypes between healthy human individuals. Profiling relied on immunoSEQ multiplex PCR, and the TCRdb table lists in-frame clones only, not all of them. The top ten clones hold 1.2% to 1.5% of a sample with some 1 million clones, around 74% of them seen once. The sequencing input was memory CD4+ T cells sorted from blood. These receptors were taken from a young man in good health. Both conserved end residues are part of each CDR3. Each record gives: D gene, clone size, V gene, J gene, CDR3 length, CDR3 DNA, CDR3 protein. The D gene is left open where the match is weak. Only part of the rows carry a size: once, few, many, or a class if the clone is expanded.

TRBD1	-	TRBV30	TRBJ1-6	15	TGTGCCTGGAATCCCCGGGACAGAGATAATTCACCCCTCCACTTT	CAWNPRDRDNSPLHF
-	-	TRBV7-2	TRBJ1-6	13	TGTGCCAGCAGCGCCTCGTTTGGCTCACCCCTCCACTTT	CASSASFGSPLHF
-	-	TRBV5-1	TRBJ2-7	15	TGCGCCAGCAGCCCGCTCCAGGGGACCACCTACGAGCAGTACTTC	CASSPLQGTTYEQYF
-	-	TRBV4-1	TRBJ1-1	13	TGCGCCAGCAGCCCCCAATGGGACACTGAAGCTTTCTTT	CASSPQWDTEAFF
TRBD1	-	TRBV13	TRBJ1-2	15	TGTGCCAGCAGCTTAGGGTGGACAGGGTCGGATGGCTACACCTTC	CASSLGWTGSDGYTF
TRBD1	-	TRBV2	TRBJ1-2	15	TGTGCCAGCAGTGAATTGACAGGGGGCACCTATGGCTACACCTTC	CASSELTGGTYGYTF
-	-	TRBV28	TRBJ1-2	11	TGTGCCAGCACCAATAACTATGGCTACACCTTC	CASTNNYGYTF
TRBD2	few	TRBV30	TRBJ2-2	13	TGTGCCTGGAATGCGGGGGGTGGCGGGGAGCTGTTTTTT	CAWNAGGGGELFF
TRBD1	-	TRBV18	TRBJ1-5	15	TGTGCCAGCTCATGGGGACAGGGGGCGTCCCAGCCCCAGCATTTT	CASSWGQGASQPQHF
-	-	TRBV2	TRBJ1-6	13	TGTGCCAGCAGTCCCGATGGGGGGTCACCCCTCCACTTT	CASSPDGGSPLHF
-	-	TRBV10-3	TRBJ2-5	12	TGTGCCATCAGTTCCGGGGGAGAGACCCAGTACTTC	CAISSGGETQYF
-	-	TRBV5-4	TRBJ1-4	14	TGTGCCAGCAGCTTGGACCCCTCTTCCGAAAAACTGTTTTTT	CASSLDPSSEKLFF
-	once	TRBV6-5	TRBJ1-5	15	TGTGCCAGCAGAGAGCGGGGAGGGGCGGATCAGCCCCAGCATTTT	CASRERGGADQPQHF
-	-	TRBV10-3	TRBJ1-2	14	TGTGCCATCAGTGAGGCTGGCAGTCCTTATGGCTACACCTTC	CAISEAGSPYGYTF
-	-	TRBV4-2	TRBJ1-3	14	TGTGCCAGCAGCAAGACTGGCTCTGGAAACACCATATATTTT	CASSKTGSGNTIYF
-	-	TRBV13	TRBJ2-5	15	TGTGCCAGCAGCTTAGAAAGGGAGCGGTGCGAGACCCAGTACTTC	CASSLERERCETQYF
-	once	TRBV29-1	TRBJ2-1	10	TGCAGCGTTGCTACTTATGAGCAGTTCTTC	CSVATYEQFF
TRBD2	once	TRBV10-1	TRBJ2-7	13	TGCGCCAGCAGTCGGACTAGCGGGTACGAGCAGTACTTC	CASSRTSGYEQYF
TRBD2	-	TRBV5-4	TRBJ2-7	16	TGTGCCAGCAGCCGGACCCGACTAGCGGGATCCTACGAGCAGTACTTC	CASSRTRLAGSYEQYF
-	-	TRBV28	TRBJ1-5	16	TGTGCCAGCAGTTTAGGGACGCCAGTTAGCAATCAGCCCCAGCATTTT	CASSLGTPVSNQPQHF
-	-	TRBV29-1	TRBJ2-1	14	TGCAGCGTTGAAAGGGCAGTAGCCAACAATGAGCAGTTCTTC	CSVERAVANNEQFF
-	-	TRBV28	TRBJ1-6	17	TGTGCCAGCATCAAAACCCCCTACAGGGCTAAGGATTCACCCCTCCACTTT	CASIKTPYRAKDSPLHF
TRBD1	once	TRBV6-6	TRBJ2-7	15	TGTGCCAGCAGTTCCACCGGGACAGGGGGCAGCGAGCAGTACTTC	CASSSTGTGGSEQYF
-	-	TRBV25-1	TRBJ1-2	15	TGTGCCAGCACCCCAAGGCAGGGTCCTAACTATGGCTACACCTTC	CASTPRQGPNYGYTF